Shown below are 7 T cell receptor beta chains from a single sample sequenced in a study of T cells in localized non-small cell lung cancer. Clones were sequenced by immunoSEQ multiplex PCR, and TCRdb holds only the in-frame ones, with some missing. The sample consists of 12,000 or so clones, over 70% of them appearing once. Sequencing was performed on peripheral blood, taken before any cancer treatment. The receptor source for this set is an older male donor with stage I lung adenocarcinoma.

The V and J genes are TRBV4-3 and TRBJ2-1; the match to TRBD1 covers 9 bases. Germline assignment: CDR1 LGHNA and CDR2 YSLEER. With V trimmed by 2 bases and J by 3 bases, 8 bases remained unmatched. This CDR3 is built from 17 residues. The CDR3 spells CASSQRRTGALYNEQFF. CDR3 DNA sequence: TGCGCCAGCAGCCAAAGGCGGACAGGGGCCCTCTACAATGAGCAGTTCTTC.

The gene calls are TRBV19 and TRBJ2-1; D may correspond to TRBD1 or TRBD2 (6 bases each). The CDR3 is 15 amino acids. The V end was cut by 4 bases, the J end by 6 bases, with 16 bases between. Looked up from germline, CDR1 is LNHDA and CDR2 is SQIVND (reference sequence). CDR3 coding DNA: TGTGCCAGTAGTAACATGGGATGGGGGGCCAATGAGCAGTTCTTC. Encoded protein: CASSNMGWGANEQFF.

This clone was detected only a few times. The CDR3 sequence: CASSLWVGNYGYTF. As DNA, the CDR3 is TGTGCCAGCAGCTTATGGGTAGGAAACTATGGCTACACCTTC. The V call is TRBV5-6, the J call TRBJ1-2, with D unresolved. Trimming removed 2 bases at V and 2 bases at J, with 10 bases between. The CDR3 runs 14 residues. Germline loops: CDR1 SGHDT, CDR2 YYEEEE.

This chain uses TRBV4-2 with TRBJ2-7, with 10 bases fitting TRBD2. Losses at the gene ends were 0 bases for V and 1 base for J; bases not matched to a gene: 0. This CDR3 is built from 15 residues. The germline V gene encodes CDR1 LGHNA and CDR2 YNFKEQ. For the CDR3, the DNA is TGTGCCAGCAGCCAAGAAGCGGGAGGGTCCTACGAGCAGTACTTC. Amino acids: CASSQEAGGSYEQYF.

The DNA of the CDR3 is TGTGCCAGCAGCTTAAGAAAAGGGGTTGGTGAAGCTTTCTTT. The encoded protein is CASSLRKGVGEAFF. The J gene is TRBJ1-1, the V gene TRBV7-9; D may be TRBD1 (5 bases). V dropped 2 bases and J dropped 7 bases, with 14 bases sitting between them. Germline CDR1 reads SEHNR; CDR2 reads FQNEAQ (reference sequence). CDR3 length: 14 residues.

V is TRBV28 and J is TRBJ2-2; the match to TRBD2 covers 15 bases. Germline V gives CDR1 MDHEN, CDR2 SYDVKM. Losses at the gene ends were 0 bases for V and 6 bases for J; bases not matched to a gene: 2. The CDR3 has 17 residues. CDR3 in DNA: TGTGCCAGCAGTTTATGGGGACTAGCGGGAGGTCCCGGGGAGCTGTTTTTT. As protein: CASSLWGLAGGPGELFF.

The chain joins TRBV7-9 to TRBJ1-2; D is possibly TRBD1 (6 bases). The germline V gene has CDR1 SEHNR and CDR2 FQNEAQ (reference sequence). With 0 bases removed from V and 2 bases from J, the gap between germline ends came to 16 bases. CDR3 size: 17 residues. CDR3 protein: CASSLARGAGTNYGYTF. CDR3 DNA: TGTGCCAGCAGCTTAGCGAGGGGGGCAGGGACGAACTATGGCTACACCTTC.